This paragraph reports one TCR beta chain. Its specificity is unknown. The sample belongs to a study of Ad26.COV2.S vaccination and SARS-CoV-2 variants. Across the whole study: The donor was enrolled in the Ad26.COV2.S arm of the COV1001 trial. Ad26.COV2.S, an intramuscular injection, was given once or twice 56 days apart.

This CDR3 comprises 15 residues. CDR1 is LGHNA, CDR2 YSLEER, per germline. V lost 4 bases and J lost 0; bases outside the gene matches: 2. Assay used: immunoSEQ multiplex PCR; TCRdb lists only in-frame clones, some missing. The sample lists some 420,000 clones, around 89% seen once, with about 3.5% in the top ten. The study, taken as a whole, reports: Measurements of TCR breadth and depth may have given underestimates of the total T cell responses.

Treatment reported: approximately 18 received Ad26.COV2.S at low or high dose, single or two shots; 5 received placebo; per-sample allocation not given. Vaccine and placebo recipients were sampled on day 63 after the first injection. In Boston, an adult donor aged 18-55 years took part. Material: peripheral blood, obtained in a trial of Ad26.COV2.S vaccine versus placebo. The sequence derives from a person aged 18 to 65 who received the Ad26.COV2.S COVID-19 vaccine or a placebo. The chain combines TRBV4-3 with TRBJ1-1; the match to TRBD1 covers 10 bases. In DNA, the CDR3 is TGCGCCAGCAGCCCTGGACAGGGGGTGAACACTGAAGCTTTCTTT. Its protein product is CASSPGQGVNTEAFF.